This entry lists 20 T cell receptor beta chains sequenced from one sample in a study of blood T cell repertoires in COVID-19. Data came from immunoSEQ multiplex PCR; TCRdb stores just in-frame clones and leaves some out. The repertoire holds about 160,000 clones, 80% to 85% seen once, with 9.1% in the top ten. Sequencing input: peripheral blood. These receptors were taken from a woman over 75 with active or convalescent COVID-19.

J is TRBJ2-7 and V is TRBV5-4; 11 nucleotides align to TRBD2. The CDR3 has 15 residues. V dropped 5 bases and J dropped 2; count of bases not matched to a gene: 6. Germline-derived CDR1 and CDR2 are SGHNT and YYREEE (reference sequence). CDR3 in amino acids: CASRSLAGATYEQYF. The CDR3 nucleotides read TGTGCCAGCAGGTCACTAGCGGGGGCAACCTACGAGCAGTACTTC.

The chain couples TRBV9 to TRBJ2-5, with a tentative D call TRBD1 (5 bases). Germline-derived CDR1 and CDR2 are SGDLS and YYNGEE. V lost 5 bases and J lost 1, with 12 bases in between. The CDR3 has 14 amino acids. CDR3 sequence: CASSLQDTQETQYF. In DNA form, the CDR3 reads TGTGCCAGCAGTCTACAGGATACCCAAGAGACCCAGTACTTC.

The chain is built from TRBV15 and TRBJ1-4; D possibly corresponds to TRBD1 (5 bases). Germline V gene sequence: CDR1 LNHNV, CDR2 YYDKDF (reference sequence). Trimming removed 2 bases from V and 8 bases from J, with 18 bases in between. This CDR3 spans 16 amino acids. CDR3 coding DNA: TGTGCCACCAGCAGAATTGGGGCAGGATTTGACGAAAAACTGTTTTTT. Its translation is CATSRIGAGFDEKLFF.

The chain couples TRBV5-1 to TRBJ1-3; TRBD1 aligns across 7 bases. The CDR3 length is 18 residues. Germline lookup yields CDR1 SGHRS and CDR2 YFSETQ. V lost 4 bases, J lost 0 bases, and 13 bases stayed unmatched. For the CDR3, the DNA is TGCGCCAGCAGCACCTCCGGGACAGCTACTCTCTCTGGAAACACCATATATTTT. This translates into CASSTSGTATLSGNTIYF. The full variable domain, its missing parts supplied by reference TRBV5-1 and TRBJ1-3, is KAGVTQTPRYLIKTRGQQVTLSCSPISGHRSVSWYQQTPGQGLQFLFEYFSETQRNKGNFPGRFSGRQFSNSRSEMNVSTLELGDSALYLCASSTSGTATLSGNTIYFGEGSWLTVV.

This sequence joins TRBV18 and TRBJ1-4, with 7 bases fitting TRBD1. With V trimmed by 3 bases and J by 2 bases, 3 bases remained unmatched. This CDR3 is 15 amino acids long. CDR1 and CDR2 from the germline V gene are KGHSH and LQKENI. The CDR3 loop is CASSPRGPTNEKLFF. The CDR3 nucleotides are TGTGCCAGCTCACCGAGGGGGCCCACTAATGAAAAACTGTTTTTT. Full variable domain (rest looked up from reference TRBV18 and TRBJ1-4): NAGVMQNPRHLVRRRGQEARLRCSPMKGHSHVYWYRQLPEEGLKFMVYLQKENIIDESGMPKERFSAEFPKEGPSILRIQQVVRGDSAAYFCASSPRGPTNEKLFFGSGTQLSVL.

The chain has TRBV15 and TRBJ1-1; D uncertain. The germline gives CDR1 LNHNV, CDR2 YYDKDF (reference sequence). This CDR3 is built from 15 residues. The V and J ends lost 8 bases and 1 base respectively, with 17 bases between them. The DNA of the CDR3 is TGTGCCACCGGCTTCTGGGGAGCGGCGAACACTGAAGCTTTCTTT. As protein: CATGFWGAANTEAFF. Full variable domain (remainder filled in from reference TRBV15 and TRBJ1-1): DAMVIQNPRYQVTQFGKPVTLSCSQTLNHNVMYWYQQKSSQAPKLLFHYYDKDFNNEADTPDNFQSRRPNTSFCFLDIRSPGLGDTAMYLCATGFWGAANTEAFFGQGTRLTVV.

The rearrangement uses TRBV28 and TRBJ1-1, with TRBD1 matching 8 bases. Germline-derived CDR1 and CDR2 are MDHEN and SYDVKM. The CDR3 has 12 amino acids. V trimming: 6 bases; J trimming: 10 bases; junction bases outside the gene matches: 7. The CDR3 loop is CASSETGVSAFF. The CDR3 coding sequence is TGTGCCAGCAGCGAGACAGGGGTGTCAGCTTTCTTT.

Only one count was recorded for this clone. The chain carries TRBV6-5 and TRBJ1-2; 10 positions agree with TRBD1. The CDR3 is 12 residues long. V dropped 2 bases and J dropped 14; count of bases not matched to a gene: 5. Germline CDR1 is MNHEY and CDR2 is SVGAGI. The CDR3 DNA reads TGTGCCAGCAGTTACGACAGGGGGCCTCTTACCTTC. It codes for CASSYDRGPLTF.

V gene TRBV6-5 combines with J gene TRBJ1-5, with D possibly TRBD1 on 5 matching bases. The germline CDR1 and CDR2 sequences are MNHEY and SVGAGI. V was pared by 5 bases and J by 0 bases, with 11 bases between. The length of the CDR3 is 15 residues. CDR3 in amino acids: CASSNGGSSNQPQHF. The CDR3 coding sequence is TGTGCCAGCAGTAACGGGGGGAGTAGCAATCAGCCCCAGCATTTT.

This chain connects TRBV4-3 to TRBJ1-2, with D hard to call. CDR1 LGHNA and CDR2 YSLEER come from the germline V gene. The CDR3 extends over 16 amino acids. The ends were cut back, 2 bases at V and 3 bases at J, with 16 bases in the middle. The CDR3 bases are TGCGCCAGCAGCCAATCTCTCGGGAGGTCCGACTATGGCTACACCTTC. Translation: CASSQSLGRSDYGYTF.

In its sample, this clone was seen once. The V call is TRBV19, the J call TRBJ1-6; TRBD1 is a possible D gene (5 bases). Germline V gene data show CDR1 as LNHDA and CDR2 as SQIVND (reference sequence). With 7 bases removed from V and 7 bases from J, the gap between germline ends came to 20 bases. This CDR3 is 16 amino acids long. The CDR3, as DNA: TGTGCCAGTACTCTCGGTCGGGGGTCCCTAAATTCACCCCTCCACTTT. This gives the protein CASTLGRGSLNSPLHF.

V usage is TRBV11-3 and J usage is TRBJ2-2, with D perhaps TRBD1 (5 bases). Germline CDR1 and CDR2: SGHNT and YENEEA. The CDR3 is 15 amino acids. Between the trimmed V and J ends, which lost 5 bases and 0 bases, there was a span of 10 bases. CDR3: CASSEQVTNTGELFF. CDR3 bases: TGTGCCAGCAGCGAACAGGTCACGAACACCGGGGAGCTGTTTTTT.

The sample holds one count of this clone. The CDR3 coding sequence is TGCGCCAGCAGCCCTGCGAGCGGGGGGGCCGGGTGGAACGAGCAGTACTTC. Translation gives CASSPASGGAGWNEQYF. This chain connects TRBV4-3 to TRBJ2-7; 10 nucleotides align to TRBD2. The germline gives CDR1 LGHNA, CDR2 YSLEER. V lost 4 bases to trimming and J lost 5 bases; unmatched junction nucleotides: 14. This CDR3 comprises 17 residues.

The J gene is TRBJ2-3, the V gene TRBV10-3; 10 bases line up with TRBD2. Germline assignment: CDR1 ENHRY and CDR2 SYGVKD. Losses at the gene ends were 7 bases for V and 0 bases for J; bases not matched to a gene: 4. This CDR3 is built from 15 residues. The CDR3: CAITRTSGSTDTQYF. The CDR3 DNA sequence: TGTGCCATCACAAGGACTAGCGGTAGCACAGATACGCAGTATTTT.

The chain combines TRBV11-2 with TRBJ1-2; 9 bases are shared with TRBD1. This CDR3 spans 13 amino acids. The V segment lost 3 bases and the J segment 5 bases; nucleotides outside the gene matches: 1. CDR1 is SGHAT and CDR2 is FQNNGV in the germline V gene. CDR3 region: CASSFGTGYGYTF. CDR3 sequence (DNA): TGTGCCAGCAGCTTTGGGACAGGGTATGGCTACACCTTC.

The V and J genes are TRBV6-2 or TRBV6-3 and TRBJ1-2, with TRBD1 matching 7 bases. Germline values: CDR1 MNHEY, CDR2 SVGEGT. This CDR3 comprises 17 residues. Unmatched junction bases numbered 17, after V lost 4 bases and J lost 6 bases. DNA of the CDR3: TGTGCCAGCAGTTCGGCCACTTACAGGGGCCCCGCCCATGGCTACACCTTC. Protein: CASSSATYRGPAHGYTF.

V gene TRBV4-1 combines with J gene TRBJ2-3, with 8 nucleotides matching TRBD1. Per the germline V gene, CDR1 is MGHRA and CDR2 is YSYEKL. This CDR3 region has 17 residues. V shed 0 bases, J shed 0 bases, and the junction held 5 bases outside the gene matches. CDR3 bases: TGCGCCAGCAGCCAAGAGGGTGGGACAGGCAGCACAGATACGCAGTATTTT. It translates to CASSQEGGTGSTDTQYF.

The genes are TRBV11-2 and TRBJ2-7, with 9 bases matching TRBD1. The CDR3 runs 14 residues. V lost 4 bases to trimming and J lost 5 bases; unmatched junction nucleotides: 6. Germline V lookup: CDR1 SGHAT, CDR2 FQNNGV. CDR3 bases: TGTGCCAGCAGCTCCCAAACAGGGGGCCACGAGCAGTACTTC. This translates into CASSSQTGGHEQYF.

This chain joins TRBV4-3 and TRBJ1-5, with D maybe TRBD1 (5 bases). Trimming removed 3 bases at V and 2 bases at J, with 8 bases between. This CDR3 contains 14 residues. CDR1 is LGHNA, CDR2 YSLEER, per germline. The CDR3 DNA follows: TGCGCCAGCAGCCAGGGGCTGGGCAATCAGCCCCAGCATTTT. This gives the protein CASSQGLGNQPQHF.

The CDR3 DNA sequence: TGTGCCAGCAGCCCCCCGGGACTAGCGTCTTTAGGGGATACGCAGTATTTT. It translates to CASSPPGLASLGDTQYF. This sequence joins TRBV7-9 and TRBJ2-3, with 10 bases identical to TRBD2. Germline V gene data show CDR1 as SEHNR and CDR2 as FQNEAQ (reference sequence). Unmatched junction bases numbered 14, after V lost 5 bases and J lost 6 bases. CDR3 length: 17 residues.